This T cell receptor (beta chain) derives from a study of blood T cell repertoires in COVID-19. In the study overall: Collection of acute and convalescent COVID-19 samples took place in the United States, Italy and Spain. Sources were T cells, B-cell-depleted T cells, or PBMCs; the material itself was cDNA or gDNA.

CDR1 MNHEY and CDR2 SVGAGI come from the germline V gene. The CDR3 sequence is 14 residues long. Trimming pared 0 bases from V and 9 bases from J, leaving 12 bases between. As handled by the study authors: Estimation of nucleated cell counts relied on the amplification of reference gene primers. Only in-frame clones appear in the TCRdb table, and some are missing; sequencing was by immunoSEQ multiplex PCR. V and J calls plus clone size are reproduced from that table; the DNA served to infer D and trimming. The table lists around 280,000 clones, 87% of them singletons, with over 2% in the top ten. The chain combines TRBV6-5 with TRBJ1-5, with unresolved D. The sequence derives from a woman in her fifties or sixties who had recovered from COVID-19. The sequencing sample was made of peripheral blood. In nucleotides, the CDR3 is TGTGCCAGCAGTTACTCGGCGGGCCCAGGGCCCCAGCATTTT. Translating gives CASSYSAGPGPQHF.